The source of this T cell receptor beta chain is a study of graft-versus-host responses after intestinal transplantation. Germline CDR1 reads SGHAT; CDR2 reads FQNNGV. The CDR3 consists of 15 residues. V lost 5 bases, J lost 2 bases, and 13 bases lay in between. Clones were sequenced by immunoSEQ multiplex PCR, and TCRdb holds only the in-frame ones, with some missing. This table has 24,000 or so clones, approximately 87% appearing once. This TCR was sampled from a human patient who received an intestinal transplant, so some T cells may come from the graft donor. The sequenced sample was PBMCs, obtained almost 29 days after intestinal transplant. This chain links TRBV11-2 with TRBJ1-5, with a tentative D call TRBD1 (6 bases). This CDR3 is CASSLGGAGNQPQHF. CDR3 in DNA: TGTGCCAGCAGCCTAGGGGGAGCGGGCAATCAGCCCCAGCATTTT.